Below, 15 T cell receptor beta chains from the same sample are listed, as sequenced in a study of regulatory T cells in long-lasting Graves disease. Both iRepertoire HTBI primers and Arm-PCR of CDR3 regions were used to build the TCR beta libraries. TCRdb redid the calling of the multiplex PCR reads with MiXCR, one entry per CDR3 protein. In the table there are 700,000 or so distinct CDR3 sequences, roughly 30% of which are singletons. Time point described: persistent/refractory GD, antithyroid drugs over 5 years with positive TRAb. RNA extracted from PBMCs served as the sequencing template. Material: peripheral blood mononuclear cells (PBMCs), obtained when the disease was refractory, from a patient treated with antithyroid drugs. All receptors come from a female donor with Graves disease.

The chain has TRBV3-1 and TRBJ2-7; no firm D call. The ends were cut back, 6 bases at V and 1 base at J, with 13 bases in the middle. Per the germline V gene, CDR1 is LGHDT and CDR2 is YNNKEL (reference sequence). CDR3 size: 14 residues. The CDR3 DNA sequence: TGTGCCAGCAGGCTGACGGGTGGGTCCTACGAGCAGTACTTC. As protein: CASRLTGGSYEQYF.

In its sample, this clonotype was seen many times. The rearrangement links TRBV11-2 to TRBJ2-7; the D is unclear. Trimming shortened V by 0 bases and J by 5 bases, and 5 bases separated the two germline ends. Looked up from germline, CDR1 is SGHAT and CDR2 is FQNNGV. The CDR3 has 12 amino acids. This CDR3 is CASSLDRHEQYF. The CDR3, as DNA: TGTGCCAGCAGCTTAGATAGGCACGAGCAGTACTTC.

Here the CDR3 reads CASSPKRGISEAFF. The CDR3, as DNA: TGTGCCAGCTCACCCAAGCGGGGGATCTCTGAAGCTTTCTTT. V and J are TRBV18 and TRBJ1-1, with D possibly TRBD1 on 5 matching bases. Germline lookup yields CDR1 KGHSH and CDR2 LQKENI. V dropped 3 bases and J dropped 6 bases, with 14 bases sitting between them. The CDR3 length is 14 residues.

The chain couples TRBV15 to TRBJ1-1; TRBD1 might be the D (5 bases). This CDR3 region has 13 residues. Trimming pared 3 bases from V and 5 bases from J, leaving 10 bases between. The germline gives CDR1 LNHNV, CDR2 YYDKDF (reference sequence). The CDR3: CATSRRQGTEAFF. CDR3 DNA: TGTGCCACCAGCAGGCGGCAGGGAACTGAAGCTTTCTTT.

CDR3 loop: CASSLRTIYNEQFF. DNA for the CDR3: TGTGCCAGCAGCTTAAGGACGATCTACAATGAGCAGTTCTTC. The V and J genes are TRBV11-2 and TRBJ2-1; D ambiguous. Trimming shortened V by 2 bases and J by 3 bases, and 8 bases separated the two germline ends. Germline CDR1 SGHAT, CDR2 FQNNGV. The CDR3 consists of 14 residues.

Here the CDR3 reads CASSGGGYQNTGELFF. CDR3 DNA sequence: TGTGCCAGCAGTGGAGGAGGGTACCAGAACACCGGGGAGCTGTTTTTT. The genes are TRBV6-1 and TRBJ2-2, with TRBD2 as a possible D gene (6 bases). Germline V gives CDR1 MNHNS, CDR2 SASEGT. Trimming left V 4 bases short and J 1 base short, with 13 bases between. The CDR3 consists of 16 residues.

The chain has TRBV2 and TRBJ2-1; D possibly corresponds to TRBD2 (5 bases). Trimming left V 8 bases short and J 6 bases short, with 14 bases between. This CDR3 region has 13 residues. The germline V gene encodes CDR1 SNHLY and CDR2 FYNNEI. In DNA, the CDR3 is TGTGCCAGCGCCGAGGGCAATCCCAATGAGCAGTTCTTC. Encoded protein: CASAEGNPNEQFF.

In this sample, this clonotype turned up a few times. The CDR3 reads CASGGQGAANEKLFF. Here the CDR3 DNA reads TGTGCCAGCGGGGGACAGGGAGCGGCTAATGAAAAACTGTTTTTT. The chain recombines TRBV25-1 with TRBJ1-4, with 9 nucleotides matching TRBD1. The V gene end was trimmed by 8 bases and the J gene end by 3 bases; junction bases not matched to a gene: 7. The CDR3 has 15 amino acids. In germline, CDR1 is MGHDK, CDR2 SYGVNS.

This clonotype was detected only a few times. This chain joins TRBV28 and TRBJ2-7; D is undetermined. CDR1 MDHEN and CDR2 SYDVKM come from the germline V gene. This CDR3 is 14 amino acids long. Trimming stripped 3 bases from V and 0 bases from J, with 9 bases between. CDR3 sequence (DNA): TGTGCCAGCAGTTTCACCGGTCTCTCCTACGAGCAGTACTTC. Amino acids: CASSFTGLSYEQYF.

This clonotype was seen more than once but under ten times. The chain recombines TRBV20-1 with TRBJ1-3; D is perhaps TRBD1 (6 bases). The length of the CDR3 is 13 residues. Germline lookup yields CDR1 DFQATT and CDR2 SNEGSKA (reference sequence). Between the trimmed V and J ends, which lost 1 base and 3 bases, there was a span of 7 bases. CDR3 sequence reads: CSARGTVGNTIYF. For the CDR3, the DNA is TGCAGTGCTAGAGGGACAGTTGGAAACACCATATATTTT.

The CDR3 DNA reads as TGCAGTGCTTGGGGGACTAGCGGGAGGGACGAGCAGTACTTC. It encodes CSAWGTSGRDEQYF. J is TRBJ2-7 and V is TRBV20-1; 16 nucleotides line up with TRBD2. CDR3 length equals 14 residues. The germline V gene encodes CDR1 DFQATT and CDR2 SNEGSKA (reference sequence). J was trimmed by 5 bases and V by 5 bases; bases with no gene match: 3.

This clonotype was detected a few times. The CDR3 nucleotides are TGTGCCAGCAGTTACTGTAGACTGCGGGGGGAGACCCAGTACTTC. It translates to CASSYCRLRGETQYF. The chain uses TRBV6-2 or TRBV6-3 and TRBJ2-5; the match to TRBD2 covers 7 bases. After removal of 1 base from V and 5 bases from J, the junction contained 7 bases not matched to a gene. Germline V gene sequence: CDR1 MNHEY, CDR2 SVGEGT. The CDR3 runs to 15 residues.

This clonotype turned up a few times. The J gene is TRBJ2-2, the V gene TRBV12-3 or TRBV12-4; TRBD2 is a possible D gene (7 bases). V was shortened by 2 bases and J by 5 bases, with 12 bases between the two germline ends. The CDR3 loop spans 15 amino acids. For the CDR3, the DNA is TGTGCCAGCAGTTTACGGGGGGCAGGGACCGGGGAGCTGTTTTTT. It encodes CASSLRGAGTGELFF.

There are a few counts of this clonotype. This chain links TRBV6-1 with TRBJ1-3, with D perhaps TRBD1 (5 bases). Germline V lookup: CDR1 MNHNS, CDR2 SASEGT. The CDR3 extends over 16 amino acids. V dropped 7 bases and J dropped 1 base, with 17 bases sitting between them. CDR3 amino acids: CASKQGAGWSGNTIYF. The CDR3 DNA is TGTGCCAGCAAACAAGGGGCGGGCTGGTCTGGAAACACCATATATTTT.

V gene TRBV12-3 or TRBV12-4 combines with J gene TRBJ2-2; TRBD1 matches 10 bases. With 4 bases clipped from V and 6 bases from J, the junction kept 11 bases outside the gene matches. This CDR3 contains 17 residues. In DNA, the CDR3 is TGTGCCAGCAGTTCCCTCCCCGCCGGGACAGGGGCCGGGGAGCTGTTTTTT. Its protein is CASSSLPAGTGAGELFF.